This T cell receptor (beta chain) was sequenced in a study of T-cell reconstitution after alpha-beta-depleted transplantation in children (dated by TCRdb to 2016 to 2017). With respect to the entire study: Using TCR repertoire profiling, the study quantitatively followed how T-cell immune reconstitution unfolded in children after TCRalphabeta/CD19-depleted allogeneic hematopoietic cell transplantation. Overall results and qualifications from the work: In some patients, the high TCRbeta diversity seen at day 60 was put down to recipient T cells and intrathymic progenitors that had survived conditioning. The apparently early alphabetaT-cell count recovery about two months after transplant was reportedly dependent on only several hundred rapidly expanded clones derived from non-depleted graft cells. The frequencies of hyperexpanded clones fell over the following months, and after one year, T-cell counts and TCRbeta diversity were mostly attributed to newly produced T cells.

Libraries were made using PCR. TCRdb shows the sequencer as Illumina HiSeq 2500. TCR libraries were prepared with molecular barcoding, using unique molecular identifiers to normalize TCRbeta repertoire quantification. TCRdb ran its own pipeline on the public reads, namely fastp trimming at Q25 and MiXCR clone calling, and kept in-frame beta chains. Each entry is one CDR3 protein sequence, shown with its most common DNA and genes. For this sample the table gives around 700,000 distinct CDR3 sequences, of which over 10% were detected only once. Together, the top ten hold 0.79% of the sample. The treatment or condition label corresponds to: allogeneic hematopoietic cell transplantation with graft depleted of TCRalphabeta T cells and CD19 B cells. Transplant recipients were children who received TCRalphabeta/CD19-depleted allogeneic hematopoietic cell grafts. This clonotype was counted at least ten times. This clone's antigen is unknown. No quality values exist for individual bases; no much larger clone is one base distant.

The receptor was isolated from a girl aged 2-15 years with congenital amegakaryocytic thrombocytopenia, due to receive a stem cell transplant. This specimen consisted of PBMCs, obtained before TCRalphabeta/CD19-depleted stem cell transplant.

The DNA sequence is as follows: TGCGCCAGCAGCAGGACAACCCCCTACGAGCAGTACTTC. It translates to CASSRTTPYEQYF. The chain joins TRBV5-1 to TRBJ2-7; perhaps TRBD1 is the D gene, with 5 bases matching. The CDR3 has 13 amino acids, counting the end cysteine and phenylalanine. CDR3 DNA is the only sequence kept; it has 39 bases, read in frame from the first base. Relative to germline, V is 4 bases shorter and J is 2 bases shorter, with 10 bases between their ends. As encoded in the germline V gene, CDR1 is SGHRS while CDR2 is YFSETQ.